This TCR beta chain was captured by sequencing in a study of blood T cell repertoires in COVID-19 (dated by TCRdb to between 2020 and 2021). With regard to the full study: Samples covering the acute and convalescent phases of COVID-19 were provided by collaborators in the United States, Italy and Spain. The samples were drawn from the first 160 participants of the ongoing ImmuneRACE study and from some 1,300 subjects provided by 6 global collaborators. Subjects who had been exposed to COVID-19, were actively infected with it, or had recovered from it provided the deeply sampled blood TCRbeta repertoires that made up the dataset. The sample metadata nearly always contained a de-identified subject ID, COVID-19 status, age in years and sex. The repertoires were released in a freely available public database meant as a resource for research on the immune response to SARS-CoV-2. HLA class I and class II types, where available, came from metadata supplied by the sample provider rather than from assay-based typing. The prospective study material was composed of cDNA or gDNA derived from T cells, B-cell-depleted T cells, or PBMCs.

Measured from the cysteine to the phenylalanine, the CDR3 is 16 residues long. Only the CDR3 part of the read is kept: 48 bases, read in frame from the first base. Ends trimmed: V by 0 bases, J by 4 bases; bases unmatched to a gene: 7. CDR1 LGHDT and CDR2 YNNKEL were looked up in the germline V gene (reference sequence). Collaborating institutions collected whole blood in K2EDTA tubes following their own protocols. For TCRbeta analysis, collaborator samples were shipped as frozen whole blood, as isolated PBMCs, or as DNA extracted from either sample type. A word on this clone: Its binding antigen is unknown. No clone much larger than this one lies a single base away; base qualities are absent.

TCRbeta CDR3 regions were amplified from genomic DNA by means of the immunoSEQ Assay, a bias-controlled multiplex PCR. The paper's data handling went like this. The number of nucleated cells in each sample was estimated by amplification of reference gene primers within the assay. To quantify the absolute abundance of each unique TCRbeta CDR3 rearrangement, sequence reads were collapsed and filtered. For each sample, productive Simpson clonality was calculated as the square root of Simpson's diversity index over productive rearrangements. Entries here come from immuneACCESS through TCRdb and include only in-frame sequences with V and J called. Some clones fail to appear in such tables; in the studies checked, an unresolved V gene covers under half of the shortfall, and the cause of the remainder is unknown. V, J and clone size are those of that table, while D and trimming were read from the DNA. This sample gives about 70,000 clones in total; roughly 76% of them show up just once. The ten largest clones capture 28% of the sample.

Results and caveats for the whole study, not just this receptor: Clinical and demographic metadata were provided uncurated, with the amount varying by source and participant.

The clonotype originates from a woman aged 80 or over with active or convalescent COVID-19. The sample consisted of peripheral blood. The chain is made from TRBV3-1 (or the pseudogene TRBV3-2) and TRBJ2-7; a stretch of 9 junction bases matches TRBD1. The DNA reads TGTGCCAGCAGCCAAGATTCACGGACAGGGGATTACGAGCAGTACTTC. Protein translation: CASSQDSRTGDYEQYF.